This entry is about one T cell receptor beta chain. Antigen: not known. The CDR3 covers 16 residues. V was clipped by 2 bases and J by 3 bases, with 13 bases between them. Germline V gene lookup returns CDR1 MNHNS and CDR2 SASEGT. This sample was included in a study of cytomegalovirus exposure and HLA in healthy donors. General study points: An analysis was carried out at a later point. It showed that HLA-associated TCR beta chains were more clonally expanded than equally common non-associated chains.

The PCR ran on 60 Vbeta and 13 Jbeta primers. Using immunoSEQ multiplex PCR, the repertoire was profiled, and TCRdb retains in-frame clones only, with some absent. The table has 100,000 or so clones, about four fifths seen once. This clonotype was obtained from a woman in her forties in good health and CMV-seronegative. Sequences were obtained from PBMCs. This chain links TRBV6-1 with TRBJ2-2, with D possibly matching TRBD1 (7 bases). CDR3 region: CASSELSGGYTGELFF. The CDR3 DNA reads as TGTGCCAGCAGTGAACTCTCAGGGGGGTACACCGGGGAGCTGTTTTTT.